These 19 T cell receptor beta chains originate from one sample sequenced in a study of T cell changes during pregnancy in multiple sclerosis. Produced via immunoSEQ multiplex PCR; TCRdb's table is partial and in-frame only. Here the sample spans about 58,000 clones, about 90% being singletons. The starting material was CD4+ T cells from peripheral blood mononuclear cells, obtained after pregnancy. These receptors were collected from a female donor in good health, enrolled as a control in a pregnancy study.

CDR3 DNA: TGTGCCAGCAGTGTGCTCGGGGCGAACACCGGGGAGCTGTTTTTT. Translation gives CASSVLGANTGELFF. This sequence joins TRBV6-4 and TRBJ2-2; TRBD2 is a possible D gene (5 bases). Deletions cut 4 bases from V and 0 bases from J, with 9 bases between. The CDR3 is made up of 15 amino acids. Germline V CDR1 and CDR2: MRHNA, SNTAGT.

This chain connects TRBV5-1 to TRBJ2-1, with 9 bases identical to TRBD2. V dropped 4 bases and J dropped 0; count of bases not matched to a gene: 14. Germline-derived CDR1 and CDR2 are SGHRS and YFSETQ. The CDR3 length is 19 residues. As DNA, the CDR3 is TGCGCCAGCAGCCGACGCATTAGCGGGGGACCGAGCTCCTACAATGAGCAGTTCTTC. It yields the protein CASSRRISGGPSSYNEQFF.

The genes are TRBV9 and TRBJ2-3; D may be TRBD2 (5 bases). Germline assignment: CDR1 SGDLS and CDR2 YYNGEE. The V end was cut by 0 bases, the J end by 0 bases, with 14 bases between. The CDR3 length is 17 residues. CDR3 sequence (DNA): TGTGCCAGCAGCGTAGCTCGGGGTTCCCCTAGCACAGATACGCAGTATTTT. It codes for CASSVARGSPSTDTQYF.

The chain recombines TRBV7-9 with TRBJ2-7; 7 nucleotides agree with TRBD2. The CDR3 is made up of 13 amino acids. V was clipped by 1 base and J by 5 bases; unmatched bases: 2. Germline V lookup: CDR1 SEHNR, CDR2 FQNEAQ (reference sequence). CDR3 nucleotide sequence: TGTGCCAGCAGCTTAGTTGCGGGGGACGAGCAGTACTTC. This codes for CASSLVAGDEQYF.

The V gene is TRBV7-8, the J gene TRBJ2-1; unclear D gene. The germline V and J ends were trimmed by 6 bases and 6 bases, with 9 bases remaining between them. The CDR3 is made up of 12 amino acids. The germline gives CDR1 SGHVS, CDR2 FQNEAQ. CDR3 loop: CASSQAPNEQFF. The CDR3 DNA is TGTGCCAGCAGTCAAGCCCCCAATGAGCAGTTCTTC.

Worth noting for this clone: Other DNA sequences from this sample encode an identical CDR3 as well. The CDR3 nucleotides are TGTGCCAGCAGCGTAGTCGGGGGGGGTTACAATGAGCAGTTCTTC. It specifies CASSVVGGGYNEQFF. The chain is built from TRBV9 and TRBJ2-1; 8 positions agree with TRBD2. In germline, CDR1 is SGDLS, CDR2 YYNGEE. The CDR3 has 15 amino acids. J lost 4 bases, V lost 0 bases, and 3 bases had no gene match.

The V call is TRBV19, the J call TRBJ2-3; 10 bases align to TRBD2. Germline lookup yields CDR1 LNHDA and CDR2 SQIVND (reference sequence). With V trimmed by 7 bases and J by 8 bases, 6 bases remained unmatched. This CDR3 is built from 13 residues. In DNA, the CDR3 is TGTGCCAGTACCCTAGCGGGGGACGGTACGCAGTATTTT. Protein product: CASTLAGDGTQYF.

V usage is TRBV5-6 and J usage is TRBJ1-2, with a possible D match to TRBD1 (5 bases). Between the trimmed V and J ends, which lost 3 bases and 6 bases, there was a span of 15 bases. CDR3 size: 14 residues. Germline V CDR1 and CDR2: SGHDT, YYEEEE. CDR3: CASSWGGRGDGYTF. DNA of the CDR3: TGTGCCAGCAGCTGGGGAGGCAGAGGGGATGGCTACACCTTC.

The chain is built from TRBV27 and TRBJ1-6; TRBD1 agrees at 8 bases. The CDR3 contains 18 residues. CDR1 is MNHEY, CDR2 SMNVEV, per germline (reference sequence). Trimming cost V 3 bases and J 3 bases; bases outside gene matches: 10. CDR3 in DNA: TGTGCCAGCAGTTTTCAGGGGGCATTCCCCAACTATAATTCACCCCTCCACTTT. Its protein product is CASSFQGAFPNYNSPLHF.

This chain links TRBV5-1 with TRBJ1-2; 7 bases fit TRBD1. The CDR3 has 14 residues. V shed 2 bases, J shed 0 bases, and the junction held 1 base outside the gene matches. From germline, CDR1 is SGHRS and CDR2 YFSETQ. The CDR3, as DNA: TGCGCCAGCAGCTTCGGACAGGCTAACTATGGCTACACCTTC. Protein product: CASSFGQANYGYTF.

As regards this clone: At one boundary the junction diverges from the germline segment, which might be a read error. The CDR3 DNA sequence: TGTGCCAGCAGCCTAGCTAGCGGGGGGGCCAGTGAGCAGTTCTTC. Encoded protein: CASSLASGGASEQFF. This rearrangement joins TRBV7-2 to TRBJ2-1, with 12 bases fitting TRBD2. CDR1 is SGHTA, CDR2 FQGNSA, per germline. CDR3 length equals 15 residues.

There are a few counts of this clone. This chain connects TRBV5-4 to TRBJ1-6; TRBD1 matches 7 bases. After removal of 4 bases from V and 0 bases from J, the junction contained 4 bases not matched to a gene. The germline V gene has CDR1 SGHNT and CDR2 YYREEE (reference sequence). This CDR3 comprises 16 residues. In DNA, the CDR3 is TGTGCCAGCAGCCCGGGACAGTCCTCCTATAATTCACCCCTCCACTTT. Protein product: CASSPGQSSYNSPLHF. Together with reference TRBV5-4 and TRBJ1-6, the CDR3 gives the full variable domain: ETGVTQSPTHLIKTRGQQVTLRCSSQSGHNTVSWYQQALGQGPQFIFQYYREEENGRGNFPPRFSGLQFPNYSSELNVNALELDDSALYLCASSPGQSSYNSPLHFGNGTRLTVT.

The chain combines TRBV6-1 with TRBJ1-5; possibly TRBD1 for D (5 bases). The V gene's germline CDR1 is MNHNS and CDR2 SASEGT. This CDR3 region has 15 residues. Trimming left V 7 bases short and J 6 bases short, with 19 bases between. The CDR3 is CASTPTDTRVQPQHF. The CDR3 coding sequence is TGTGCCAGCACTCCGACAGACACCAGGGTTCAGCCCCAGCATTTT.

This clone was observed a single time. The CDR3 reads CASSFGTGGHQETQYF. The DNA of the CDR3 is TGTGCCAGCAGCTTCGGTACAGGGGGCCACCAAGAGACCCAGTACTTC. V gene TRBV7-3 combines with J gene TRBJ2-5, with 9 bases aligning to TRBD1. V lost 3 bases, J lost 0 bases, and 5 bases stayed unmatched. CDR1 is SGHTA and CDR2 is FQGTGA in the germline V gene. There are 16 residues in the CDR3.

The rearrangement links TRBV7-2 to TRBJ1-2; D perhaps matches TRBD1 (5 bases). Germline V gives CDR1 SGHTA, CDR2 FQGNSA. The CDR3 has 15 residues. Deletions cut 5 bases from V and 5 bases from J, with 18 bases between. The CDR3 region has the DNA TGTGCCAGCAGCCGAGGGACTAGGGGTCGATATGGCTACACCTTC. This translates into CASSRGTRGRYGYTF.

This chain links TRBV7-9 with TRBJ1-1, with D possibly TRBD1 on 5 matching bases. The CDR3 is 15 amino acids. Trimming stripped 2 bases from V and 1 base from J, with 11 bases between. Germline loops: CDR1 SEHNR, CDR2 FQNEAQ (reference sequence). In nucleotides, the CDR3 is TGTGCCAGCAGCTTAATGGGACTGTCGAACACTGAAGCTTTCTTT. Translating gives CASSLMGLSNTEAFF.

The CDR3, as DNA: TGCGCCAGCAGCTTGGGTGCGGGGGCCAGGGATACGCAGTATTTT. Its translation: CASSLGAGARDTQYF. The chain is built from TRBV5-1 and TRBJ2-3; TRBD2 is a possible D gene (7 bases). V was trimmed by 0 bases and J by 6 bases, leaving 14 bases between them. From germline, CDR1 is SGHRS and CDR2 YFSETQ. The CDR3 sequence is 15 residues long.

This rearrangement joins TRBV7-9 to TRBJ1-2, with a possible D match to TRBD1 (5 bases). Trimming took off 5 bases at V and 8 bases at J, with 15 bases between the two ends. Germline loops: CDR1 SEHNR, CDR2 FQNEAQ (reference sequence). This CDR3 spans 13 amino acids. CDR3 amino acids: CASSRGQLEGYTF. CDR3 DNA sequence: TGTGCCAGCAGCAGAGGACAACTTGAAGGCTACACCTTC.

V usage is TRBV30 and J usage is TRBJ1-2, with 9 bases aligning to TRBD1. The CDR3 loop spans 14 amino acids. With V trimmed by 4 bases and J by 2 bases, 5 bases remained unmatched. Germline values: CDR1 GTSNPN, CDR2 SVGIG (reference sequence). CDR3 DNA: TGTGCCTGGAACCCAGGACAGGGGAACTATGGCTACACCTTC. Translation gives CAWNPGQGNYGYTF.